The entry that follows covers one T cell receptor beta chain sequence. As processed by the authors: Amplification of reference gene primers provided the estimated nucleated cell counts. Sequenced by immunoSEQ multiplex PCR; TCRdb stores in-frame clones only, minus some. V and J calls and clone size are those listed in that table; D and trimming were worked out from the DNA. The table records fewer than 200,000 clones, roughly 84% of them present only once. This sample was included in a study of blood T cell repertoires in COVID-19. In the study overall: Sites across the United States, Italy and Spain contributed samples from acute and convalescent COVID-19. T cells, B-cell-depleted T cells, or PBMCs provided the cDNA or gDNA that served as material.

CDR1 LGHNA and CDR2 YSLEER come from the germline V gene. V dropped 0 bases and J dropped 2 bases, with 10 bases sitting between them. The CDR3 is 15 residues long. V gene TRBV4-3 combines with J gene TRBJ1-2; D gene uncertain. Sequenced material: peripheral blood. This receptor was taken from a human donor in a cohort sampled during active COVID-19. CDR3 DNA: TGCGCCAGCAGCCAAGACCCCGGGGTAAACTATGGCTACACCTTC. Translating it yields CASSQDPGVNYGYTF.